Following are 16 T cell receptor beta chains from one sample sequenced in a study of cytomegalovirus exposure and HLA in healthy donors. PCR amplification relied on 60 Vbeta primers (plus 13 Jbeta primers). The protocol was immunoSEQ multiplex PCR, while the TCRdb copy is restricted to in-frame clones and leaves out a portion. The repertoire holds 95,000 to 150,000 clones, with around 86% as singletons. Material for sequencing was PBMCs. Receptor source: a man younger than 45 in good health and CMV-seronegative.

This chain joins TRBV18 and TRBJ2-3; 8 positions agree with TRBD2. The V gene end was trimmed by 2 bases and the J gene end by 2 bases; junction bases not matched to a gene: 3. This CDR3 region has 15 residues. Germline values: CDR1 KGHSH, CDR2 LQKENI. This chain's CDR3 is CASSPVLAATDTQYF. The CDR3 bases are TGTGCCAGCTCACCAGTACTAGCGGCCACAGATACGCAGTATTTT.

This chain links TRBV2 with TRBJ1-2, with TRBD1 identical over 7 bases. The germline CDR1 and CDR2 sequences are SNHLY and FYNNEI. This CDR3 is built from 13 residues. Unmatched junction bases numbered 5, after V lost 7 bases and J lost 3 bases. CDR3 amino acids: CASTQGEDYGYTF. The CDR3 region has the DNA TGTGCCAGCACCCAGGGGGAGGACTATGGCTACACCTTC.

A few counts support this clone. The V gene is TRBV7-6, the J gene TRBJ2-1; the match to TRBD2 covers 12 bases. The V gene's germline CDR1 is SGHVS and CDR2 FNYEAQ. With V trimmed by 1 base and J by 9 bases, 4 bases remained unmatched. The CDR3 consists of 15 residues. In DNA, the CDR3 is TGTGCCAGCAGCTTAGATCTAGCGGGGGGGCTTGAGCAGTTCTTC. Translation: CASSLDLAGGLEQFF.

The V and J genes are TRBV6-5 and TRBJ2-7; 10 bases are a match to TRBD1. With 9 bases clipped from V and 3 bases from J, the junction kept 5 bases outside the gene matches. CDR3 length: 13 residues. Germline CDR1 and CDR2: MNHEY and SVGAGI. The CDR3 nucleotides read TGTGCCAGTAAACGGGACAGGGGCTACGAGCAGTACTTC. Its translation is CASKRDRGYEQYF.

This clone was observed a single time. The V gene is TRBV27, the J gene TRBJ1-1, with 7 bases fitting TRBD1. There are 13 residues in the CDR3. CDR1 and CDR2 (germline): MNHEY, SMNVEV (reference sequence). J gave up 1 base and V 6 bases, and 2 bases lay outside the gene matches. CDR3 nucleotide sequence: TGTGCCAGCAGACAGGGGACGAACACTGAAGCTTTCTTT. Residues: CASRQGTNTEAFF.

The rearrangement joins TRBV7-9 to TRBJ1-1, with D perhaps TRBD1 (6 bases). CDR3 length: 15 residues. V dropped 4 bases and J dropped 1 base, with 13 bases sitting between them. Germline V gives CDR1 SEHNR, CDR2 FQNEAQ (reference sequence). The CDR3 loop is CASSWEGGGNTEAFF. The DNA of the CDR3 is TGTGCCAGCAGCTGGGAAGGGGGGGGGAACACTGAAGCTTTCTTT.

The chain joins TRBV4-2 to TRBJ1-5; perhaps TRBD1 as D (6 bases). The germline CDR1 and CDR2 sequences are LGHNA and YNFKEQ. Trimming took off 6 bases at V and 1 base at J, with 19 bases between the two ends. This CDR3 spans 17 amino acids. In nucleotides, the CDR3 is TGTGCCAGCAGTTATACACGGGGGGCAGAAAGCAATCAGCCCCAGCATTTT. Amino acids: CASSYTRGAESNQPQHF.

This clone turned up a few times. The J gene is TRBJ1-1, the V gene TRBV2, with a possible D match to TRBD1 (5 bases). The CDR3 spans 12 residues. V dropped 6 bases and J dropped 11 bases, with 16 bases sitting between them. Germline CDR1 is SNHLY and CDR2 is FYNNEI. CDR3 protein: CASSSGTPSAFF. Here the CDR3 DNA reads TGTGCCAGCAGCAGTGGGACTCCGTCGGCTTTCTTT.

This chain connects TRBV7-8 to TRBJ1-5; 8 positions agree with TRBD1. V lost 5 bases, J lost 4 bases, and 7 bases stayed unmatched. This CDR3 comprises 15 residues. The V gene's germline CDR1 is SGHVS and CDR2 FQNEAQ. The CDR3 sequence: CASSGDRWANQPQHF. CDR3 in DNA: TGTGCCAGCAGCGGGGACAGGTGGGCAAATCAGCCCCAGCATTTT.

The rearrangement links TRBV28 to TRBJ1-3; TRBD1 aligns across 10 bases. CDR3 size: 15 residues. V lost 8 bases to trimming and J lost 6 bases; unmatched junction nucleotides: 10. The germline V gene encodes CDR1 MDHEN and CDR2 SYDVKM. CDR3 amino acids: CASQGPGQGKNTIYF. DNA of the CDR3: TGTGCCAGCCAAGGACCGGGACAGGGGAAAAACACCATATATTTT. The full variable domain, completed using reference TRBV28 and TRBJ1-3, is DVKVTQSSRYLVKRTGEKVFLECVQDMDHENMFWYRQDPGLGLRLIYFSYDVKMKEKGDIPEGYSVSREKKERFSLILESASTNQTSMYLCASQGPGQGKNTIYFGEGSWLTVV.

The chain links TRBV14 to TRBJ2-7; a weak D match, TRBD1 (5 bases). Trimming took 1 base from V and 6 from J, leaving 10 bases between them. The V gene's germline CDR1 is SGHDN and CDR2 FVKESK. The CDR3 runs to 13 residues. CDR3 protein: CASSQAQGSEQYF. The CDR3 DNA reads TGTGCCAGCAGCCAAGCGCAGGGTTCCGAGCAGTACTTC.

The chain carries TRBV4-3 and TRBJ1-1; D not certain. This CDR3 region has 13 residues. V dropped 4 bases and J dropped 3 bases, with 9 bases sitting between them. Germline loops: CDR1 LGHNA, CDR2 YSLEER. CDR3 nucleotide sequence: TGCGCCAGCAGCCCGCACATATACACTGAAGCTTTCTTT. As protein: CASSPHIYTEAFF.

V and J are TRBV5-1 and TRBJ1-4; a possible D gene is TRBD1 (6 bases). CDR1 is SGHRS, CDR2 YFSETQ, per germline. The V and J ends lost 4 bases and 4 bases respectively, with 14 bases between them. The CDR3 extends over 15 amino acids. The CDR3 loop reads CASSGQGNNNEKLFF. The CDR3, as DNA: TGCGCCAGCAGCGGCCAGGGGAATAATAATGAAAAACTGTTTTTT. Combining the CDR3 with reference TRBV5-1 and TRBJ1-4 gives the whole variable domain KAGVTQTPRYLIKTRGQQVTLSCSPISGHRSVSWYQQTPGQGLQFLFEYFSETQRNKGNFPGRFSGRQFSNSRSEMNVSTLELGDSALYLCASSGQGNNNEKLFFGSGTQLSVL.

The chain uses TRBV28 and TRBJ2-7, with D possibly TRBD2 on 6 matching bases. Germline CDR1 is MDHEN and CDR2 is SYDVKM. The CDR3 consists of 13 residues. The V and J ends lost 7 bases and 1 base respectively, with 11 bases between them. This chain's CDR3 is CASIPEGSYEQYF. CDR3 nucleotides: TGTGCCAGCATTCCGGAGGGGTCCTACGAGCAGTACTTC.

This sequence joins TRBV5-4 and TRBJ2-7, with 8 bases fitting TRBD1. CDR1 SGHNT and CDR2 YYREEE come from the germline V gene (reference sequence). The CDR3 runs 12 residues. J lost 9 bases, V lost 0 bases, and 2 bases had no gene match. CDR3 protein: CASSLEQGVQYF. The CDR3 DNA is TGTGCCAGCAGCTTGGAACAGGGGGTGCAGTACTTC.

The chain has TRBV6-5 and TRBJ2-4; tentative D call: TRBD1 (6 bases). V lost 10 bases, J lost 1 base, and 11 bases lay in between. This CDR3 has 13 amino acids. Germline V gene sequence: CDR1 MNHEY, CDR2 SVGAGI. In DNA form, the CDR3 reads TGTGCCACCCAGGGGTATGCCAAAAACATTCAGTACTTC. It yields the protein CATQGYAKNIQYF.